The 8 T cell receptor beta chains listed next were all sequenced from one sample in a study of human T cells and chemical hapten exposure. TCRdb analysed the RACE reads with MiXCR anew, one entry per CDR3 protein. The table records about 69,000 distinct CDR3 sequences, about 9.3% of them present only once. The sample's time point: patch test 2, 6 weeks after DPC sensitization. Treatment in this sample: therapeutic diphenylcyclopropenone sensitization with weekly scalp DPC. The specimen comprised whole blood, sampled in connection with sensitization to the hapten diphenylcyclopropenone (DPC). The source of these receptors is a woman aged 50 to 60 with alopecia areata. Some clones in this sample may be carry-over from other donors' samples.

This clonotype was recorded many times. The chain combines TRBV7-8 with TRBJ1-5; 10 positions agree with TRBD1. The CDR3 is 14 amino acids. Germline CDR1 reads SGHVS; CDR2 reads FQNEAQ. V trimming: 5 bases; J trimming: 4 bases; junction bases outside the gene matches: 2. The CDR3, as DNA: TGTGCCAGCAGCAAGGACAGGGGGAATCAGCCCCAGCATTTT. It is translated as CASSKDRGNQPQHF.

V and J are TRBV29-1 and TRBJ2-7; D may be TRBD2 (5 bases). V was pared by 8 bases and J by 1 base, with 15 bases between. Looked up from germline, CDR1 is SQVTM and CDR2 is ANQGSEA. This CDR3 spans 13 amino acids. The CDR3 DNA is TGCAGCCCCCCTCGGGGAGAGTCCTACGAGCAGTACTTC. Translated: CSPPRGESYEQYF.

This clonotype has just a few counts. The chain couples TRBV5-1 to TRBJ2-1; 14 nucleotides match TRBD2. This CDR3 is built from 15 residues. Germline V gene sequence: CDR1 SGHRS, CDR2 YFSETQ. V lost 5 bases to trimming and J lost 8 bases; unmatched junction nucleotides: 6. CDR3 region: CASRPGLAGGYEQFF. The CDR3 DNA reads TGCGCCAGCAGACCTGGACTAGCGGGAGGATATGAGCAGTTCTTC. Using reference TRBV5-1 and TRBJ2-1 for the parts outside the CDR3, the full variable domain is KAGVTQTPRYLIKTRGQQVTLSCSPISGHRSVSWYQQTPGQGLQFLFEYFSETQRNKGNFPGRFSGRQFSNSRSEMNVSTLELGDSALYLCASRPGLAGGYEQFFGPGTRLTVL.

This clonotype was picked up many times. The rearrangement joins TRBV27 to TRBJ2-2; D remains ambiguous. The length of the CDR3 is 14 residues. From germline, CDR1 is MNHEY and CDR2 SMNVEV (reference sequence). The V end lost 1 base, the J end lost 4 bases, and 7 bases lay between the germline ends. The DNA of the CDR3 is TGTGCCAGCAGTTTATTGGCTACCACCGGGGAGCTGTTTTTT. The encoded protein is CASSLLATTGELFF.

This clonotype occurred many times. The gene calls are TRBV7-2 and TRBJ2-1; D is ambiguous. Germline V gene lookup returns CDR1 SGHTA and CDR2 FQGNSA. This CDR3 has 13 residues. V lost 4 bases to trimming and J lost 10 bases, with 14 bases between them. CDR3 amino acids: CASSSRTSGEQFF. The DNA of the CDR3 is TGTGCCAGCAGCTCCCGGACCTCTGGGGAGCAGTTCTTC.

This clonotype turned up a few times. The CDR3 region is CASSSPTGVSGELFF. CDR3 sequence (DNA): TGTGCCAGCAGTTCCCCGACAGGGGTTAGCGGGGAGCTGTTTTTT. The rearrangement uses TRBV12-3 or TRBV12-4 and TRBJ2-2, with 8 bases identical to TRBD1. The CDR3 has 15 residues. V lost 4 bases and J lost 7; bases outside the gene matches: 8.

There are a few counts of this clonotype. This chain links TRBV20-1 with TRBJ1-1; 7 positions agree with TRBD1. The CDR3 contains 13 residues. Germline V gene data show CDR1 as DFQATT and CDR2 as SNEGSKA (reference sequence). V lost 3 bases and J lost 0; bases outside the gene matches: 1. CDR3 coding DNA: TGCAGTGCTAGGACAGGGCTGAACACTGAAGCTTTCTTT. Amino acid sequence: CSARTGLNTEAFF.

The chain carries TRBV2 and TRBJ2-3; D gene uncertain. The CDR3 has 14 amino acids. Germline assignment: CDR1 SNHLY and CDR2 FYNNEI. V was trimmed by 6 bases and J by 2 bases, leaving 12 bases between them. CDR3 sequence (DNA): TGTGCCAGCAGAGTGATATCCTACACAGATACGCAGTATTTT. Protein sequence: CASRVISYTDTQYF.